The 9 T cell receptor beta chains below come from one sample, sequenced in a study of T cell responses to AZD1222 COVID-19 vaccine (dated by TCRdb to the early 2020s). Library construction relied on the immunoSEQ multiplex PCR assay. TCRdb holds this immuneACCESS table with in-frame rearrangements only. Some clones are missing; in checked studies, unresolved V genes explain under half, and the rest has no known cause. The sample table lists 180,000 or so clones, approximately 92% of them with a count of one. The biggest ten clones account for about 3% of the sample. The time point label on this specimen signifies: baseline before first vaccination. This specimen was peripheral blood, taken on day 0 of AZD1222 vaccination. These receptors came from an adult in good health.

As DNA, the CDR3 is TGCGCCAGCAGCCCGGGGGGACAGGGCCACGGCTACACCTTC. Translating gives CASSPGGQGHGYTF. This chain links TRBV5-1 with TRBJ1-2; TRBD1 agrees at 9 bases. Trimming at V came to 4 bases and at J to 8 bases, leaving 9 bases not matched to a gene. The CDR3 sequence is 14 residues long. In germline, CDR1 is SGHRS, CDR2 YFSETQ.

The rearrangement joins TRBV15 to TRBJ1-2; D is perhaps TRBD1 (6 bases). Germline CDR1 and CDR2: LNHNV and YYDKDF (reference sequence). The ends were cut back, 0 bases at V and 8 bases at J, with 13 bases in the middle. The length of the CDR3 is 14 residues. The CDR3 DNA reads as TGTGCCACCAGCAGAGATAGGGGGTTCTCCGGCTACACCTTC. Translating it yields CATSRDRGFSGYTF.

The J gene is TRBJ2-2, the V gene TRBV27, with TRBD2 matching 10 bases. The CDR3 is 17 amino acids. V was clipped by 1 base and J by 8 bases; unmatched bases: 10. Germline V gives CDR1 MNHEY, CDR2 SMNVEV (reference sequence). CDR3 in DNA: TGTGCCAGCAGTTTATTAATTGCAGCGGGAGGGCAGGGGGAGCTGTTTTTT. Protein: CASSLLIAAGGQGELFF.

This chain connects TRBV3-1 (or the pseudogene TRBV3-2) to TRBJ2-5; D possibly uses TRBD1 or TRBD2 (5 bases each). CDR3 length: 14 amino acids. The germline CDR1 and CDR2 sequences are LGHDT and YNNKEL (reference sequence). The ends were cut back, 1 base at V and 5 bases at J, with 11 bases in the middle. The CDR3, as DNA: TGTGCCAGCAGCCAAGCGCAGGGACGGGAGACCCAGTACTTC. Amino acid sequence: CASSQAQGRETQYF.

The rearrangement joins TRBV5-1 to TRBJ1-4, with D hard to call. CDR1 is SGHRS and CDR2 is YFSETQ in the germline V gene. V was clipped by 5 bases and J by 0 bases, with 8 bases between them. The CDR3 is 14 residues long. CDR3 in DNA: TGCGCCAGCAGTACCGGGGCAACTAATGAAAAACTGTTTTTT. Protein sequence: CASSTGATNEKLFF.

In DNA, the CDR3 is TGTGCCAGTCGGCCAGGGGGCGGCACTTTTGATGAGCAGTTCTTC. Translated, it gives CASRPGGGTFDEQFF. J is TRBJ2-1 and V is TRBV19; 8 bases map to TRBD1. The trim removed 8 bases at V and 8 bases at J, leaving 14 bases unmatched. This CDR3 region has 15 residues. In germline, CDR1 is LNHDA, CDR2 SQIVND (reference sequence).

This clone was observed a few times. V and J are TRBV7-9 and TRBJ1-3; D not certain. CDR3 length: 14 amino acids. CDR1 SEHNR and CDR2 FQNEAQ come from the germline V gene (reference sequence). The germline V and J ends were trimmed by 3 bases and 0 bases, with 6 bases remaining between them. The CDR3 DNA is TGTGCCAGCAGCTTGCCGGGCTCTGGAAACACCATATATTTT. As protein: CASSLPGSGNTIYF.

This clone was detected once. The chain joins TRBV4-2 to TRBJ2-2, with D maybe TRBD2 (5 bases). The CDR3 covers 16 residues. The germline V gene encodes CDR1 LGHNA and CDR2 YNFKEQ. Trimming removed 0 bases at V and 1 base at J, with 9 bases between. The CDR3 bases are TGTGCCAGCAGCCAAGATATGGACTGGAACACCGGGGAGCTGTTTTTT. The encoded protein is CASSQDMDWNTGELFF.

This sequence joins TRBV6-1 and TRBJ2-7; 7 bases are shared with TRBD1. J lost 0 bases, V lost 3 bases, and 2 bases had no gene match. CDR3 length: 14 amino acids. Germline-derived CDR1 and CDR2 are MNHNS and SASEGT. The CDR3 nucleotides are TGTGCCAGCAGTGACGGGGACAGCTCCTACGAGCAGTACTTC. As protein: CASSDGDSSYEQYF.